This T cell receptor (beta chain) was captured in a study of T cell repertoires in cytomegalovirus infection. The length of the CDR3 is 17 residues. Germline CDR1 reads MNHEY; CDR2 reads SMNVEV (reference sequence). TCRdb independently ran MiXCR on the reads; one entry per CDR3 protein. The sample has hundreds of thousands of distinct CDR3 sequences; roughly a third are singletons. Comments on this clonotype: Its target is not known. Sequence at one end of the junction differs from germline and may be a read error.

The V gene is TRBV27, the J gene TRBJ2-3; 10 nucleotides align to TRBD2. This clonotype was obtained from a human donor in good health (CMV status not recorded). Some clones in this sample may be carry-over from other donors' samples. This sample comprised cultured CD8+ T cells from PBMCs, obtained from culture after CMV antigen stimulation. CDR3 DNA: TGTGCCAACAGTCAAGGACTAGCGGATTCCCCCACAGATACGCAGTATTTT. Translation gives CANSQGLADSPTDTQYF.